Below, one T cell receptor (beta chain) is given with its context. Antigen: not known. This sample was taken from a study of CD8 T cells in Susac syndrome. TCR beta from blood CD8+ and CD4+ T cells was sequenced. Findings of the study overall: It was acknowledged by the study that relatively few individuals were included in its TCR sequencing and HLA analysis.

V lost 4 bases to trimming and J lost 2 bases, with 13 bases between them. The CDR3 runs to 15 residues. CDR1 is LGHDT, CDR2 YNNKEL, per germline (reference sequence). RNA amounts of roughly 0.45 to 1 ug underwent reverse transcription with random hexamers. TCR beta CDR3 was amplified by immunoSEQ covering 54 Vbeta and 13 Jbeta. TCRdb analysed the immunoSEQ multiplex PCR reads with MiXCR anew, one entry per CDR3 protein. The table includes approximately 170,000 distinct CDR3 sequences, roughly nine tenths detected once. The sequenced sample consisted of CD4+ T cells from PBMCs. This receptor was identified in a human donor in good health. J is TRBJ2-3 and V is TRBV3-1, with no clear D. The CDR3 reads CASSPNLWATDTQYF. The CDR3 nucleotides read TGTGCCAGCAGCCCTAACTTATGGGCCACAGATACGCAGTATTTT.